These T cell receptor beta chains were read from a single sample in a study of CD8 T cells in ankylosing spondylitis. MiXCR, run by TCRdb on the 5' RACE reads, gives a single entry per CDR3 protein. The sample carries 350,000 to 400,000 distinct CDR3 sequences, 20% recorded once. Material: blood, either unsorted or a sorted T cell fraction (not recorded which). These receptors came from a male donor with ankylosing spondylitis or in good health (not recorded which). CDR3s include the opening cysteine and the closing phenylalanine or tryptophan. D genes are given only for firm matches. Size values are once, few and many counts, or a class for expanded clones, and some rows have none.

abundance	d_gene	v_gene	j_gene	CDR3aa	CDR3nt
few	.	TRBV29-1	TRBJ2-1	CSVEGGGGPNNEQFF	TGCAGCGTTGAGGGGGGCGGGGGACCCAACAATGAGCAGTTCTTC
few	.	TRBV6-1	TRBJ2-7	CASSEVGSYEQYF	TGTGCCAGCAGTGAAGTGGGGAGCTACGAGCAGTACTTC
.	TRBD1	TRBV2	TRBJ2-7	CASTSDRNEQYF	TGTGCCAGCACTTCGGACAGGAACGAGCAGTACTTC
few	TRBD2	TRBV5-6	TRBJ2-1	CASSLGTSGGVGEQFF	TGTGCCAGCAGCTTAGGGACTAGCGGGGGCGTTGGTGAGCAGTTCTTC
few	.	TRBV2	TRBJ2-5	CASSENDAREAVETQYF	TGTGCCAGCAGTGAGAATGATGCCAGGGAGGCTGTCGAGACCCAGTACTTC
few	TRBD1	TRBV7-6	TRBJ2-1	CASSYRTGRGYNEQFF	TGTGCCAGCAGCTACCGGACAGGGAGAGGTTACAATGAGCAGTTCTTC
.	TRBD1	TRBV27	TRBJ2-5	CASSPRGQGAMGQETQYF	TGTGCCAGCAGTCCACGGGGACAGGGGGCTATGGGCCAAGAGACCCAGTACTTC
.	TRBD1	TRBV29-1	TRBJ2-1	CSVHPEGAIKQFF	TGCAGCGTCCACCCTGAGGGGGCGATCAAGCAGTTCTTC
few	TRBD2	TRBV12-3/TRBV12-4	TRBJ2-1	CANPSRLAGESSYNEQFF	TGTGCCAACCCCTCGAGACTAGCGGGGGAAAGCTCCTACAATGAGCAGTTCTTC
.	.	TRBV12-3/TRBV12-4	TRBJ2-7	CASTEGAHEQYF	TGTGCCAGCACCGAAGGGGCTCACGAGCAGTACTTC
.	TRBD1	TRBV20-1	TRBJ2-1	CSARDLWTGEVSEQFF	TGCAGTGCTAGAGATCTCTGGACAGGGGAGGTTAGTGAGCAGTTCTTC
few	.	TRBV27	TRBJ2-6	CASSLSQGNVLTF	TGTGCCAGCAGTTTATCGCAAGGGAACGTCCTGACTTTC
.	.	TRBV18	TRBJ2-5	CASSPSRTYQETQYF	TGTGCCAGCTCACCATCCAGAACCTACCAAGAGACCCAGTACTTC
many	.	TRBV20-1	TRBJ2-2	CSATPGDTGELFF	TGCAGTGCCACCCCTGGGGACACCGGGGAGCTGTTTTTT
few	.	TRBV6-5	TRBJ1-1	CASSYSFGGAAFF	TGTGCCAGCAGTTACTCGTTCGGGGGCGCGGCTTTCTTT
few	.	TRBV11-2	TRBJ1-1	CASSLAPDFGEAFF	TGTGCCAGCAGCTTAGCCCCGGACTTCGGGGAAGCTTTCTTT
.	TRBD1	TRBV11-2	TRBJ2-7	CASSSIGTGEWSYEQYF	TGTGCCAGCAGCTCTATAGGAACAGGGGAGTGGAGCTACGAGCAGTACTTC
few	.	TRBV6-5	TRBJ2-7	CASSYSEGGYHEQYF	TGTGCCAGCAGTTACTCGGAAGGGGGGTACCACGAGCAGTACTTC
.	.	TRBV21-1	TRBJ2-2	CASSRGTGKYTGELFF	TGTGCCAGCAGCAGAGGGACAGGGAAGTACACCGGGGAGCTGTTTTTT
few	.	TRBV7-2	TRBJ2-7	CASSLEAGLYEQYF	TGTGCCAGCAGCTTAGAGGCAGGCCTCTACGAGCAGTACTTC
.	TRBD1	TRBV28	TRBJ2-2	CASSLTGQGNTGELFF	TGTGCCAGCAGCCTCACGGGACAGGGCAACACCGGGGAGCTGTTTTTT
.	.	TRBV7-9	TRBJ2-2	CASSYLGTGELFF	TGTGCCAGCAGCTACCTGGGTACCGGGGAGCTGTTTTTT
few	TRBD1	TRBV29-1	TRBJ2-7	CSAGDSDYEQYF	TGCAGCGCTGGGGACAGTGACTACGAGCAGTACTTC
.	.	TRBV3-1	TRBJ2-1	CASSHGGGAVYNEQFF	TGTGCCAGCAGCCACGGTGGGGGGGCGGTTTACAATGAGCAGTTCTTC
.	TRBD2	TRBV5-1	TRBJ2-2	CASSLASGGVGELFF	TGCGCCAGCAGCTTGGCGAGCGGGGGCGTCGGGGAGCTGTTTTTT
few	.	TRBV5-1	TRBJ2-1	CASSSTDYNEQFF	TGCGCCAGCAGCTCCACAGATTACAATGAGCAGTTCTTC
few	.	TRBV5-6	TRBJ2-2	CASSSAHEGPNTGELFF	TGTGCCAGCAGCTCCGCCCACGAGGGGCCGAACACCGGGGAGCTGTTTTTT
once	TRBD2	TRBV4-1	TRBJ2-1	CASSQTSGGFYNEQFF	TGCGCCAGCAGCCAGACTAGCGGGGGTTTCTACAATGAGCAGTTCTTC
.	.	TRBV4-1	TRBJ2-7	CASSQASAGRLYEQYF	TGCGCCAGCAGCCAAGCTAGCGCGGGACGGTTATACGAGCAGTACTTC
.	TRBD1	TRBV30	TRBJ2-3	CAWSSRGQGVDTQYF	TGTGCCTGGAGTTCCCGGGGACAGGGGGTGGATACGCAGTATTTT
few	TRBD2	TRBV11-2	TRBJ2-5	CASSSPRGLAVGETQYF	TGTGCCAGCAGCTCACCGCGAGGACTAGCGGTTGGGGAGACCCAGTACTTC
few	.	TRBV10-3	TRBJ2-7	CAISEFLSSYEQYF	TGTGCCATCAGTGAGTTCCTTAGCTCCTACGAGCAGTACTTC
few	.	TRBV4-1	TRBJ2-5	CASSQSQETQYF	TGCGCCAGCAGCCAAAGCCAAGAGACCCAGTACTTC
.	TRBD1	TRBV2	TRBJ2-2	CASGPGQGFGELFF	TGTGCCAGCGGACCGGGACAGGGATTCGGGGAGCTGTTTTTT
many	.	TRBV29-1	TRBJ1-1	CSVEGIEGGEAFF	TGCAGCGTTGAAGGGATTGAGGGGGGAGAAGCTTTCTTT
many	TRBD1	TRBV20-1	TRBJ1-5	CSASNRGGGSQPQHF	TGCAGTGCTAGTAACAGGGGAGGAGGGAGTCAGCCCCAGCATTTT
many	.	TRBV27	TRBJ2-7	CASFDRTYEQYF	TGTGCCAGCTTCGACAGGACCTACGAGCAGTACTTC
few	TRBD2	TRBV20-1	TRBJ2-3	CSAEGPLAGGPSDTQYF	TGCAGTGCTGAAGGGCCCCTAGCGGGGGGGCCCTCAGATACGCAGTATTTT
.	.	TRBV2	TRBJ2-1	CASSRPDQSPNNEQFF	TGTGCCAGCTCCAGACCCGACCAGTCGCCTAACAATGAGCAGTTCTTC
many	.	TRBV12-3/TRBV12-4	TRBJ2-5	CASSLEGGETQYF	TGTGCCAGCAGTTTGGAGGGCGGGGAGACCCAGTACTTC
.	.	TRBV25-1	TRBJ2-7	CASSEYTGWDEQYF	TGTGCCAGCAGTGAATACACAGGGTGGGACGAGCAGTACTTC
few	TRBD2	TRBV9	TRBJ2-2	CASSVGGARSGELFF	TGTGCCAGCAGCGTCGGGGGGGCCAGGTCCGGGGAGCTGTTTTTT
.	.	TRBV29-1	TRBJ2-1	CSVVPSNEQFF	TGCAGCGTTGTACCCTCAAATGAGCAGTTCTTC
many	.	TRBV9	TRBJ1-1	CASSVTGNTEAFF	TGTGCCAGCAGTGTGACCGGTAACACTGAAGCTTTCTTT
.	.	TRBV7-9	TRBJ2-5	CASSPRDEETQYF	TGTGCCAGCAGCCCCAGGGACGAAGAGACCCAGTACTTC
.	.	TRBV5-4	TRBJ2-1	CASSSLPGSYNEQFF	TGTGCCAGCAGCTCTCTCCCAGGCTCCTACAATGAGCAGTTCTTC
.	TRBD2	TRBV28	TRBJ2-7	CASTGTTDEQYF	TGTGCCAGCACCGGGACTACCGACGAGCAGTACTTC
.	.	TRBV29-1	TRBJ2-7	CSVKFGGEQYF	TGCAGCGTTAAATTTGGGGGCGAGCAGTACTTC
.	.	TRBV6-2/TRBV6-3	TRBJ1-3	CASSTGPLSGNTIYF	TGTGCCAGCAGCACGGGACCGCTCTCTGGAAACACCATATATTTT
few	.	TRBV12-3/TRBV12-4	TRBJ2-6	CASGGPGALSGANVLTF	TGTGCCAGTGGGGGACCAGGGGCGCTCTCTGGGGCCAACGTCCTGACTTTC
few	TRBD2	TRBV12-3/TRBV12-4	TRBJ2-1	CASGTTSPPTYNEQFF	TGTGCCAGCGGGACTACTAGCCCACCGACGTACAATGAGCAGTTCTTC
.	TRBD2	TRBV15	TRBJ2-5	CATRLLAGLQETQYF	TGTGCCACCAGGCTGTTAGCGGGGCTACAAGAGACCCAGTACTTC
few	.	TRBV12-3/TRBV12-4	TRBJ2-7	CASSSPRDRSSYEQYF	TGTGCCAGCAGTTCCCCCCGGGACCGGAGCTCCTACGAGCAGTACTTC
.	TRBD2	TRBV14	TRBJ2-5	CASSPREASEQETQYF	TGTGCCAGCAGCCCTCGGGAGGCCAGTGAACAAGAGACCCAGTACTTC
few	TRBD1	TRBV20-1	TRBJ2-7	CSAVRDRLGGEQYF	TGCAGTGCTGTGAGGGACAGGTTGGGGGGCGAGCAGTACTTC
.	.	TRBV6-1	TRBJ2-7	CASGKVRYEQYF	TGTGCCAGCGGAAAGGTTCGGTACGAGCAGTACTTC
few	.	TRBV20-1	TRBJ2-7	CSARGPVPPTYEQYF	TGCAGTGCTAGGGGGCCGGTGCCCCCTACCTACGAGCAGTACTTC
few	TRBD2	TRBV20-1	TRBJ2-7	CSARVLAGGAYEQYF	TGCAGTGCTAGAGTCCTAGCGGGGGGCGCGTACGAGCAGTACTTC
few	.	TRBV9	TRBJ2-5	CASSVGRVGEETQYF	TGTGCCAGCAGCGTGGGCCGGGTGGGAGAAGAGACCCAGTACTTC
few	TRBD1	TRBV7-9	TRBJ2-5	CASSFPGQGQETQYF	TGTGCCAGCAGCTTTCCGGGACAGGGACAAGAGACCCAGTACTTC